A single sample gave rise to the 14 T cell receptor beta chains below, sequenced in a study of blood T cells in healthy people across ages. A second roughly 6 to 11 cycle PCR used barcoded and J-beta primers. One entry per CDR3 protein results from TCRdb running MiXCR on the 5' RACE reads. The table lists approximately 1,000,000 distinct CDR3 sequences, more than 30% of them singletons, with about an eighth in the top ten. Sequenced: blood. The receptors were sampled from a man aged 18 to 30 in good health.

Notes on this clonotype: One junction end disagrees with the germline gene, perhaps due to a read error. The chain uses TRBV7-8 and TRBJ2-1; 7 bases fit TRBD1. The CDR3 runs to 17 residues. Germline CDR1 is SGHVS and CDR2 is FQNEAQ. The CDR3 is CAGSLARGQPLYNEQFF. Here the CDR3 DNA reads TGTGCCGGCAGCTTGGCAAGGGGACAGCCGCTCTACAATGAGCAGTTCTTC.

This clonotype showed up just a few times. This chain uses TRBV10-3 with TRBJ2-1; a possible D gene is TRBD1 (5 bases). Per the germline V gene, CDR1 is ENHRY and CDR2 is SYGVKD. This CDR3 is built from 16 residues. V lost 3 bases, J lost 4 bases, and 16 bases lay in between. CDR3 nucleotide sequence: TGTGCCATCAGTGAAAGAGGCGCGAAGGGGTACAATGAGCAGTTCTTC. Its translation: CAISERGAKGYNEQFF.

This chain connects TRBV7-9 to TRBJ2-2; 9 bases are shared with TRBD1. The CDR3 loop spans 16 amino acids. Germline trimming cut 5 bases from V and 4 bases from J; bases unmatched to any gene: 8. Looked up from germline, CDR1 is SEHNR and CDR2 is FQNEAQ (reference sequence). The CDR3 DNA sequence: TGTGCCAGCAGCAAAGGACAGGGGCTCAGCACCGGGGAGCTGTTTTTT. It yields the protein CASSKGQGLSTGELFF.

This clonotype has just a few counts. This chain links TRBV28 with TRBJ2-1; maybe TRBD1 (5 bases). The length of the CDR3 is 14 residues. The V gene's germline CDR1 is MDHEN and CDR2 SYDVKM. The germline V and J ends were trimmed by 3 bases and 7 bases, with 13 bases remaining between them. CDR3 DNA sequence: TGTGCCAGCAGTTTTCCCCGGTCAGGGAATGAGCAGTTCTTC. The encoded protein is CASSFPRSGNEQFF.

For this clonotype: Given a much more abundant clone one base away, this may be a read error. The DNA for the CDR3 is TGTGCCAGCAGTTACTCGTCGGGGACCCAGTTCTTC. It translates to CASSYSSGTQFF. The chain employs TRBV6-5 and TRBJ2-1, with D possibly being TRBD1 or TRBD2 (5 bases each). Per germline, CDR1 MNHEY and CDR2 SVGAGI. The ends were cut back, 0 bases at V and 13 bases at J, with 10 bases in the middle. CDR3 length: 12 residues.

This clonotype occurred a few times. The V and J genes are TRBV4-3 and TRBJ1-1; 7 positions match TRBD1. The germline V gene has CDR1 LGHNA and CDR2 YSLEER. The trim removed 0 bases at V and 5 bases at J, leaving 15 bases unmatched. There are 18 residues in the CDR3. This CDR3 reads CASSQETTGFLRNTEAFF. CDR3 bases: TGCGCCAGCAGCCAAGAGACGACAGGGTTCCTTCGGAATACTGAAGCTTTCTTT.

V is TRBV20-1 and J is TRBJ2-5; weak D call: TRBD2 (5 bases). The germline gives CDR1 DFQATT, CDR2 SNEGSKA (reference sequence). The CDR3 length is 12 residues. With 5 bases removed from V and 4 bases from J, the gap between germline ends came to 11 bases. The CDR3 nucleotides are TGCAGTGCTCCCCGACGGGGAGAGACCCAGTACTTC. It encodes CSAPRRGETQYF.

The rearrangement joins TRBV6-5 to TRBJ2-3, with TRBD1 as a possible D gene (6 bases). The V gene lost 2 bases and the J gene lost 3 bases, with 12 bases spanning the gap. CDR3 length: 15 amino acids. Germline V gene data show CDR1 as MNHEY and CDR2 as SVGAGI. CDR3 sequence reads: CASSYQWGHTDTQYF. The CDR3 coding sequence is TGTGCCAGCAGTTACCAGTGGGGGCATACAGATACGCAGTATTTT.

This chain connects TRBV7-2 to TRBJ2-5; possible D gene TRBD2, 5 bases. The CDR3 consists of 14 residues. Germline V gene data show CDR1 as SGHTA and CDR2 as FQGNSA. V lost 5 bases and J lost 5, with 15 bases in between. CDR3: CASSVSGMGETQYF. The CDR3 DNA follows: TGTGCCAGCAGCGTATCCGGGATGGGGGAGACCCAGTACTTC.

The chain combines TRBV9 with TRBJ1-4; the match to TRBD1 covers 8 bases. This CDR3 region has 15 residues. Per germline, CDR1 SGDLS and CDR2 YYNGEE. V trimming: 3 bases; J trimming: 4 bases; junction bases outside the gene matches: 5. CDR3 loop: CASSAGTGYNEKLFF. The DNA for the CDR3 is TGTGCCAGCAGCGCGGGGACAGGCTATAATGAAAAACTGTTTTTT. Together with reference TRBV9 and TRBJ1-4, the CDR3 gives the full variable domain: DSGVTQTPKHLITATGQRVTLRCSPRSGDLSVYWYQQSLDQGLQFLIQYYNGEERAKGNILERFSAQQFPDLHSELNLSSLELGDSALYFCASSAGTGYNEKLFFGSGTQLSVL.

Only a few counts were recorded for this clonotype. The rearrangement links TRBV12-3 or TRBV12-4 to TRBJ2-7; TRBD1 matches 8 bases. With 6 bases clipped from V and 5 bases from J, the junction kept 9 bases outside the gene matches. CDR3 length: 14 residues. CDR3 bases: TGTGCCAGCAGCCCTAGGACAGGGCCCCACGAGCAGTACTTC. Translating it yields CASSPRTGPHEQYF.

This clonotype was seen at least ten times. The chain uses TRBV5-1 and TRBJ2-3, with D possibly TRBD1 on 6 matching bases. The germline gives CDR1 SGHRS, CDR2 YFSETQ. CDR3 size: 14 residues. V was shortened by 2 bases and J by 2 bases, with 9 bases between the two germline ends. This chain's CDR3 is CASSFRGDTDTQYF. The CDR3 coding sequence is TGCGCCAGCAGCTTCAGGGGAGACACAGATACGCAGTATTTT.

Here the CDR3 reads CASSRMTGGLATEAFF. In DNA, the CDR3 is TGCGCCAGCAGCCGAATGACAGGGGGCCTTGCCACTGAAGCTTTCTTT. The chain combines TRBV4-3 with TRBJ1-1; 10 positions agree with TRBD1. This CDR3 comprises 16 residues. With 4 bases clipped from V and 4 bases from J, the junction kept 9 bases outside the gene matches. Per germline, CDR1 LGHNA and CDR2 YSLEER.

The table lists this clonotype with many counts. This sequence joins TRBV3-1 and TRBJ2-1; D is unclear. Germline V gene data show CDR1 as LGHDT and CDR2 as YNNKEL (reference sequence). V was shortened by 4 bases and J by 0 bases, with 10 bases between the two germline ends. This CDR3 is built from 15 residues. CDR3 protein: CASSRTLSSYNEQFF. The DNA of the CDR3 is TGTGCCAGCAGCCGAACTCTTAGCTCCTACAATGAGCAGTTCTTC.